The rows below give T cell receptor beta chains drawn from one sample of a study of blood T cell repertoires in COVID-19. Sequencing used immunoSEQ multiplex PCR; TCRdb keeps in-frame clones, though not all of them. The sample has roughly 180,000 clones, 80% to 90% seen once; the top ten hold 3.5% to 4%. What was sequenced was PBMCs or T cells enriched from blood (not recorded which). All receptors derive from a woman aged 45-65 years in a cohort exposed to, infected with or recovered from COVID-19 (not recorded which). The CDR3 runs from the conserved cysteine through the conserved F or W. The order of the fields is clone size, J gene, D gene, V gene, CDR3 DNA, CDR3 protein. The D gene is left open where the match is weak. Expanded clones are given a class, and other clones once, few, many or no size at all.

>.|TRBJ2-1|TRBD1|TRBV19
TGTGCCAGTAGTTCCCGGGACAGGGTATACAATGAGCAGTTCTTC
CASSSRDRVYNEQFF
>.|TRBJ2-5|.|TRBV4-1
TGCGCCAGCAGCCCAAGACAGATACAAGAGACCCAGTACTTC
CASSPRQIQETQYF
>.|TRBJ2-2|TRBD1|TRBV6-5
TGTGCCAGCAGTTACATGGGACAGCAAAACACCGGGGAGCTGTTTTTT
CASSYMGQQNTGELFF
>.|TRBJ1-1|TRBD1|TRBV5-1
TGCGCCAGCAGCAGACAAACCGGGACAGTGGACACTGAAGCTTTCTTT
CASSRQTGTVDTEAFF
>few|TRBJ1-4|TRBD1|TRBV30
TGTGCCTGGATCGTCCTGGGACAGGGGGGTATTAATGAAAAACTGTTTTTT
CAWIVLGQGGINEKLFF
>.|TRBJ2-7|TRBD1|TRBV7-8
TGTGCCAGCAGCTTAGAGTTCAGGGGGCCGTACGAGCAGTACTTC
CASSLEFRGPYEQYF
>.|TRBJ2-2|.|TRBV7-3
TGTGCCAGCAGCCGCGTGGGCGGGACCGCGAACACCGGGGAGCTGTTTTTT
CASSRVGGTANTGELFF
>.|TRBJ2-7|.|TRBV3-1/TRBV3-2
TGTGCCAGCAGCCAAGTGGCCCACGAGCAGTACTTC
CASSQVAHEQYF
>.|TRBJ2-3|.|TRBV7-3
TGTGCCAGCAGCCCCGATCCCCCCCTCTACAGGGAAGTTACGCAGTATTTT
CASSPDPPLYREVTQYF
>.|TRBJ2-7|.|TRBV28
TGTGCCAGCAGCCAAATAAGGACAGTAGCGAGCTCCTACGAGCAGTACTTC
CASSQIRTVASSYEQYF
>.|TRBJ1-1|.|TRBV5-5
TGTGCCAGCAGCGGCCAGGTTAACATGAACACTGAAGCTTTCTTT
CASSGQVNMNTEAFF
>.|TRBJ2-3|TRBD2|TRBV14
TGTGCCAGCAGCCCACCCCTACTAGCGGGGGGGCTCCCAGATACGCAGTATTTT
CASSPPLLAGGLPDTQYF
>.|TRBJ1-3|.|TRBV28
TGTGCCTCACACGAAACACCCCCTGGAAACACCATATATTTT
CASHETPPGNTIYF
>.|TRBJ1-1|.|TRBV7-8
TGTGCCAGCAGCTTGGGGCGGAAGAACACTGAAGCTTTCTTT
CASSLGRKNTEAFF
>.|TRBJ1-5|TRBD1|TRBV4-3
TGCGCCAGCAGCCAGCACCCGGGACAGGCCCTTAATCAGCCCCAGCATTTT
CASSQHPGQALNQPQHF
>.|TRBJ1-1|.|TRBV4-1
TGCGCCAGCAGCCTGACACGACAATACATGAACACTGAAGCTTTCTTT
CASSLTRQYMNTEAFF
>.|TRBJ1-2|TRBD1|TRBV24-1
TGTGCCACTTGGACAGGGAATGGCTACACCTTC
CATWTGNGYTF
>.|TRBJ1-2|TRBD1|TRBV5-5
TGTGCCAGCAGCCCGACAGGGTTAGCTAACTATGGCTACACCTTC
CASSPTGLANYGYTF
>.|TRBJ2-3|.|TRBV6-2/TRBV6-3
TGTGCCAGCAGTCCGCGACTCTCCACAGATACGCAGTATTTT
CASSPRLSTDTQYF
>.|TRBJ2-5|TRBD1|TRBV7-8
TGTGCCAGCAGTTACAGGGGAGTAGAGACCCAGTACTTC
CASSYRGVETQYF
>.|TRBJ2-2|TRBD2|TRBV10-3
TGTGCCATCAGTGTGAGCGGGAGAGGGGTTGGGACCGGGGAGCTGTTTTTT
CAISVSGRGVGTGELFF
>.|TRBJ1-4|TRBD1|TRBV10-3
TGTGCCATCAGTGAGGGGACAGGGGAAAATGAAAAACTGTTTTTT
CAISEGTGENEKLFF
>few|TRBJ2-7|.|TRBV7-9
TGTGCCAGCAGCCACGGGACATCCGACTCCTACGAGCAGTACTTC
CASSHGTSDSYEQYF
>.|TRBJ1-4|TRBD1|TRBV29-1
TGCAGCGCCGACAGGGACGGGGGAAAACTGTTTTTT
CSADRDGGKLFF
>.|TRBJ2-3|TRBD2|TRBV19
TGTGCCAGTAGTAACGGGAGGGCAGATACGCAGTATTTT
CASSNGRADTQYF
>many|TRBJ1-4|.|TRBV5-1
TGCGCCAGCAGGAGAGCAACCACTAATGAAAAACTGTTTTTT
CASRRATTNEKLFF
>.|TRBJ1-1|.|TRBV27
TGTGCCAGCAGTTTCCAGAAGAACACTGAAGCTTTCTTT
CASSFQKNTEAFF
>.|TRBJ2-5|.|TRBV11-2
TGTGCCAGCAGCCTAGGGGCGGGGCCGCAAGAGACCCAGTACTTC
CASSLGAGPQETQYF
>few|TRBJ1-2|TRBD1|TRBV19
TGTGCCAGTACCACTGGGACAGCCGGTGGAAGAGGCTACACCTTC
CASTTGTAGGRGYTF
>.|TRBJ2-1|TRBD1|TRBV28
TGTGCCAGCAGTCCTCTGCAGGGGGTCACCTACAATGAGCAGTTCTTC
CASSPLQGVTYNEQFF
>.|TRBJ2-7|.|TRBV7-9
TGTGCCAGCAGCTTAGTAGCTGGCTCCTACGAGCAGTACTTC
CASSLVAGSYEQYF
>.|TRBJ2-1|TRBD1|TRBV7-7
TGTGCTAGCAGCCTTGGGACAGCCAATGAGCAGTTCTTC
CASSLGTANEQFF
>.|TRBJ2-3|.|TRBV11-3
TGTGCCAGCAGCTTAGGAGAATTCCATACGCAGTATTTT
CASSLGEFHTQYF
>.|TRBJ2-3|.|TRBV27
TGTGCCAGCAGTCCCAACTACAGGGGGGGCGGAACAGATACGCAGTATTTT
CASSPNYRGGGTDTQYF
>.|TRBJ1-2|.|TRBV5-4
TGTGCCAGCAGCGCGGACAGAGAGGCACGCTACACCTTC
CASSADREARYTF
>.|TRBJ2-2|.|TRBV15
TGTGCCACCAGCAGAGCACAGGGGAACACCGGGGAGCTGTTTTTT
CATSRAQGNTGELFF
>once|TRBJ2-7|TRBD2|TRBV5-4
TGTGCCAGCAGCAGGGCGGGGGACTTCACCTACGAGCAGTACTTC
CASSRAGDFTYEQYF
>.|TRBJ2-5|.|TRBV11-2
TGTGCCAGCAGCTTATCAGGCCGGGAGACCCAGTACTTC
CASSLSGRETQYF
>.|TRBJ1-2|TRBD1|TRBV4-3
TGCGCCAGCAGCCAAGATCACGGGACAGGGGGCCCCCTCACCTTC
CASSQDHGTGGPLTF
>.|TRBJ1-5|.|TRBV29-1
TGCAGCGTTGAACTCGACTCAGCTCAGCCCCAGCATTTT
CSVELDSAQPQHF
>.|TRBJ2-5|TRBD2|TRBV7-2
TGTGCCAGCTCTAGCGGGGGGGCTCGAGAGACCCAGTACTTC
CASSSGGARETQYF
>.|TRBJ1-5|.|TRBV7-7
TGTGCTAGCAGCTTAGACAACAATCAGCCCCAGCATTTT
CASSLDNNQPQHF
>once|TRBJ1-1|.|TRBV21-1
TGTGCCAGCAGCAAAGGTAGCCGAGTCAGGGCAAGCACTGAAGCTTTCTTT
CASSKGSRVRASTEAFF
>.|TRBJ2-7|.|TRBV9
TGTGCCAGCAGCGTAGATCCTAGTGGGAGATACGAGCAGTACTTC
CASSVDPSGRYEQYF
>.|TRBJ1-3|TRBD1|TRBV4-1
TGCGCCAGCAGCCCCCTGACAGGGGCTGGAAACACCATATATTTT
CASSPLTGAGNTIYF
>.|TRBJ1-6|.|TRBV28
TGTGCCAGTAGACTGGTGCTTGATTCACCCCTCCACTTT
CASRLVLDSPLHF
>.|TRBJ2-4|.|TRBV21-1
TGTGCCAGCAGCTTAGGAAACAGGGAGGGCAAAAACATTCAGTACTTC
CASSLGNREGKNIQYF
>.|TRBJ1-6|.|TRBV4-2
TGTGCCAGCAGCCAGACATTCAATTCACCCCTCCACTTT
CASSQTFNSPLHF
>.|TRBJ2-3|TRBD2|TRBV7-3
TGTGCCAGCAGCGGGGGGGACACAGATACGCAGTATTTT
CASSGGDTDTQYF
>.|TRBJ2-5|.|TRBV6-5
TGTGCCAGCGGGCCAGAAGAGACCCAGTACTTC
CASGPEETQYF
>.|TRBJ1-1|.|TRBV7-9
TGTGCCAGCAGCTTAGGAGAGGTTACGGAAGCTTTCTTT
CASSLGEVTEAFF
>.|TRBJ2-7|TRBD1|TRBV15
TGTGCCACCAGCAGAGACAGGGGCAGGGGGCTCTACGAGCAGTACTTC
CATSRDRGRGLYEQYF
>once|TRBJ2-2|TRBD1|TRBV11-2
TGTGCCAGCAGAAGGACAGGGGCGGACACCGGGGAGCTGTTTTTT
CASRRTGADTGELFF
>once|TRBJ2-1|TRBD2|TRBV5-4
TGTGCCAGCAGCTTGGCTACTAGCGGGATGTACAATGAGCAGTTCTTC
CASSLATSGMYNEQFF